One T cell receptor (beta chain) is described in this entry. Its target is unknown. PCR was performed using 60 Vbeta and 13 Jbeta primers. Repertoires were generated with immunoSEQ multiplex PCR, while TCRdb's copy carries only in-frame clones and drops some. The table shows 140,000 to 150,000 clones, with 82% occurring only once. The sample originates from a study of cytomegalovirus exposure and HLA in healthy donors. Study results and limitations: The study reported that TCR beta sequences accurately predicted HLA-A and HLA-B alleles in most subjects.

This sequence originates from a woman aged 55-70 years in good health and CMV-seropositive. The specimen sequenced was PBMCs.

The CDR3 reads CASSWGQGPYEQYF. For the CDR3, the DNA is TGTGCCAGCAGCTGGGGGCAGGGCCCCTACGAGCAGTACTTC. V and J are TRBV7-2 and TRBJ2-7, with D perhaps TRBD1 (6 bases). In germline, CDR1 is SGHTA, CDR2 FQGNSA. V was cut by 4 bases and J by 2 bases, with 12 bases left in between. The CDR3 extends over 14 amino acids. Drawing the rest from reference TRBV7-2 and TRBJ2-7, the complete variable domain is GAGVSQSPSNKVTEKGKDVELRCDPISGHTALYWYRQSLGQGLEFLIYFQGNSAPDKSGLPSDRFSAERTGGSVSTLTIQRTQQEDSAVYLCASSWGQGPYEQYFGPGTRLTVT.